This T cell receptor beta chain was recorded in a study of response to subunit inactivated influenza vaccine. Findings and caveats of the study: It was suggested by the authors that few new T cells are recruited by each seasonal influenza vaccination.

This clonotype was counted many times. The antigen is not known. Germline V gene data show CDR1 as SQVTM and CDR2 as ANQGSEA. The ends were cut back, 3 bases at V and 5 bases at J, with 8 bases in the middle. CDR3 length: 11 residues. TCRdb fed the RT-PCR reads into MiXCR, producing one record per CDR3 protein. The sample yields about 190,000 distinct CDR3 sequences, around 14% seen once. The starting material was CD8+ T cells sorted from PBMCs, obtained more than 4 days after vaccination. The chain couples TRBV29-1 to TRBJ2-7; unclear D gene. The sequence was collected from a man over 45 who received an inactivated influenza vaccine. CDR3 sequence: CSVEGLDEQYF. CDR3 DNA: TGCAGCGTTGAGGGGTTGGACGAGCAGTACTTC.